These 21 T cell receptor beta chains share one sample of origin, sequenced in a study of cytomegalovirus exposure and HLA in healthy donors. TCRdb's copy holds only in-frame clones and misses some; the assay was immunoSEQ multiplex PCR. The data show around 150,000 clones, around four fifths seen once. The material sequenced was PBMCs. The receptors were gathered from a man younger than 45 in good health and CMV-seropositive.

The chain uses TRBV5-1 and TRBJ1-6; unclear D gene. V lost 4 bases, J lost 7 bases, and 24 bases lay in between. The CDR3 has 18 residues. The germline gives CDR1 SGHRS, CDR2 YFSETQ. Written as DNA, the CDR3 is TGCGCCAGCAGCACCCTTTTCAGCCCTACCGGGAACAATTCACCCCTCCACTTT. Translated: CASSTLFSPTGNNSPLHF.

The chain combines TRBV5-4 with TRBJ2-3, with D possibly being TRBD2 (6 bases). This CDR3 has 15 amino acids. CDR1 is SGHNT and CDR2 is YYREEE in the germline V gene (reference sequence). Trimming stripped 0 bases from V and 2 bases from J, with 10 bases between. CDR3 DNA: TGTGCCAGCAGCTTGGAGTTAGCGGTCACAGATACGCAGTATTTT. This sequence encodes CASSLELAVTDTQYF.

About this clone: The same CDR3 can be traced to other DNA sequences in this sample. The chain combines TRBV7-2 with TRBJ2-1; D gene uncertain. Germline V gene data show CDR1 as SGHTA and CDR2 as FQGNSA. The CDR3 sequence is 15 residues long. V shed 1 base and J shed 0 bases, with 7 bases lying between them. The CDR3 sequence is CASSLGSSSYNEQFF. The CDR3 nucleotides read TGTGCCAGCAGCTTAGGATCGAGCTCCTACAATGAGCAGTTCTTC.

CDR3 amino acids: CAWSVQGNRNSPLHF. CDR3 DNA: TGTGCCTGGAGTGTACAGGGGAATCGGAATTCACCCCTCCACTTT. The rearrangement uses TRBV30 and TRBJ1-6, with 7 bases aligning to TRBD1. Germline V CDR1 and CDR2: GTSNPN, SVGIG (reference sequence). After removal of 0 bases from V and 7 bases from J, the junction contained 6 bases not matched to a gene. The CDR3 runs to 15 residues. The whole variable domain, filled in from reference TRBV30 and TRBJ1-6, reads SQTIHQWPATLVQPVGSPLSLECTVEGTSNPNLYWYRQAAGRGLQLLFYSVGIGQISSEVPQNLSASRPQDRQFILSSKKLLLSDSGFYLCAWSVQGNRNSPLHFGNGTRLTVT.

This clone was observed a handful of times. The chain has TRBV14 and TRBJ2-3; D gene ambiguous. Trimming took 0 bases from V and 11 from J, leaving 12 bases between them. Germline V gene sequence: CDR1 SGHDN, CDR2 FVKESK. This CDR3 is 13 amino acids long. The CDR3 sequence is CASSQDMRSRQYF. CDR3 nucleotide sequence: TGTGCCAGCAGCCAAGATATGAGGTCGAGGCAGTATTTT. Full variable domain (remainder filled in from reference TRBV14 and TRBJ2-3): EAGVTQFPSHSVIEKGQTVTLRCDPISGHDNLYWYRRVMGKEIKFLLHFVKESKQDESGMPNNRFLAERTGGTYSTLKVQPAELEDSGVYFCASSQDMRSRQYFGPGTRLTVL.

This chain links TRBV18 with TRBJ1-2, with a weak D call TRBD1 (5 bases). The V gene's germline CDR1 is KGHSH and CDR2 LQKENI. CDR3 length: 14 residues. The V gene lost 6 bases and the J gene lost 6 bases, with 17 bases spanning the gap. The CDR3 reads CASSPDTGINGYTF. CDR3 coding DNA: TGTGCCAGCTCGCCGGATACAGGAATCAATGGCTACACCTTC.

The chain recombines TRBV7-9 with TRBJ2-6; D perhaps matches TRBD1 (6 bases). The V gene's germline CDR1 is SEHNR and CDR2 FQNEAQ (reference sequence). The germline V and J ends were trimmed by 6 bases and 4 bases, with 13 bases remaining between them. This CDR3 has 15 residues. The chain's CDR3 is CASSGQPVGANVLTF. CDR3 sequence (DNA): TGTGCCAGCAGTGGACAGCCCGTGGGGGCCAACGTCCTGACTTTC.

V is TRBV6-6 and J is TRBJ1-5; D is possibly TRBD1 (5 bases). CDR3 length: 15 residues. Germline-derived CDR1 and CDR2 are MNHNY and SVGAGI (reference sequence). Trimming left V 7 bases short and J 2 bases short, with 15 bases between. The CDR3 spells CASTLEGQGNQPQHF. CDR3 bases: TGTGCCAGCACCCTAGAAGGACAAGGCAATCAGCCCCAGCATTTT.

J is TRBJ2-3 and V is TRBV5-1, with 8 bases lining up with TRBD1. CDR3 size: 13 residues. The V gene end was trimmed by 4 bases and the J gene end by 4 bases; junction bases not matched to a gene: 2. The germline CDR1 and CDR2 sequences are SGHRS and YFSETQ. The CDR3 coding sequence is TGCGCCAGCAGCCCGGACAGGGCAGATACGCAGTATTTT. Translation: CASSPDRADTQYF.

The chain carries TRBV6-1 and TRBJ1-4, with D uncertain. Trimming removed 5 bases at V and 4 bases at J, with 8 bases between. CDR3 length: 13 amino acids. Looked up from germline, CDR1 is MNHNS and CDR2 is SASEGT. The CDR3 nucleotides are TGTGCCAGCAGTTGGCAGAATAATGAAAAACTGTTTTTT. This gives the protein CASSWQNNEKLFF.

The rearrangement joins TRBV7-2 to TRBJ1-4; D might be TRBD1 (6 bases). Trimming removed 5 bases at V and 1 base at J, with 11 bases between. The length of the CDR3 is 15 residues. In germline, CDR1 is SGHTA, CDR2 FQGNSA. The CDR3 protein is CASSTQGLTNEKLFF. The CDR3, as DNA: TGTGCCAGCAGCACGCAGGGGTTAACTAATGAAAAACTGTTTTTT.

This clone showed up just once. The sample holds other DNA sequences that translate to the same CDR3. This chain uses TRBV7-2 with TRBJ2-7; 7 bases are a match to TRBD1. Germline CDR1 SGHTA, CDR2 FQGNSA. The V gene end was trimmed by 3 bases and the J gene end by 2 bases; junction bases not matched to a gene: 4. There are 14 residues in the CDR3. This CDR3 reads CASSLTGSTYEQYF. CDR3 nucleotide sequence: TGTGCCAGCAGCTTGACAGGGAGTACCTACGAGCAGTACTTC. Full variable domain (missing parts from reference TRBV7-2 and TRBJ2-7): GAGVSQSPSNKVTEKGKDVELRCDPISGHTALYWYRQSLGQGLEFLIYFQGNSAPDKSGLPSDRFSAERTGGSVSTLTIQRTQQEDSAVYLCASSLTGSTYEQYFGPGTRLTVT.

DNA for the CDR3: TGTGCCAGCAGCTTAGCCGGGGGGCCCTACGAGCAGTACTTC. This codes for CASSLAGGPYEQYF. V and J are TRBV7-2 and TRBJ2-7, with a tentative D call TRBD2 (7 bases). Germline-derived CDR1 and CDR2 are SGHTA and FQGNSA. V was shortened by 0 bases and J by 2 bases, with 8 bases between the two germline ends. This CDR3 has 14 amino acids.

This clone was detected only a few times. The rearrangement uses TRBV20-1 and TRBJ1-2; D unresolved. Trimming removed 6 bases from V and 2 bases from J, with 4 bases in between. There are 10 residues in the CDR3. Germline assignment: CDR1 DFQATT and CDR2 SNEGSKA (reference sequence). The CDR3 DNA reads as TGCAGTGCGGAGAACTATGGCTACACCTTC. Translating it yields CSAENYGYTF.

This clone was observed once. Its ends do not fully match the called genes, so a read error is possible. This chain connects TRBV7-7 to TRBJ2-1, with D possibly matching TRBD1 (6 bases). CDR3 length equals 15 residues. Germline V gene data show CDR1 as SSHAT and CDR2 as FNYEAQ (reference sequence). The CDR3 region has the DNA TGTGCTAGCAGCTTAGGACCTACAGGGATCAATGAGCAGTTCTTC. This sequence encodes CASSLGPTGINEQFF.

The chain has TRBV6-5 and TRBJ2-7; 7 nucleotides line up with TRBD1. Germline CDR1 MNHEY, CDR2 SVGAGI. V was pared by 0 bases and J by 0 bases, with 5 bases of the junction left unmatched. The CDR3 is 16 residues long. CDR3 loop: CASSYSRGHLSYEQYF. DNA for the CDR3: TGTGCCAGCAGTTACTCGAGGGGGCACCTCTCCTACGAGCAGTACTTC.

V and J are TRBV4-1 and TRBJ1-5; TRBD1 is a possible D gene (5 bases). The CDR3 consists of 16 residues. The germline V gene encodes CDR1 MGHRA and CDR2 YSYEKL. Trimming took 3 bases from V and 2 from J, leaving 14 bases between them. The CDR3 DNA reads TGCGCCAGCAGCCATTACCAGACGGGGGGCAATCAGCCCCAGCATTTT. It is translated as CASSHYQTGGNQPQHF.

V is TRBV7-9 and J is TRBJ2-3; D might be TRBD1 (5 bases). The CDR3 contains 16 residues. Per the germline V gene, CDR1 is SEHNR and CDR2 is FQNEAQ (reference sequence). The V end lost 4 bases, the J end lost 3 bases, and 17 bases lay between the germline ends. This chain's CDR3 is CASSSTGARRTDTQYF. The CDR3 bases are TGTGCCAGCAGCTCCACTGGGGCACGTCGTACAGATACGCAGTATTTT.

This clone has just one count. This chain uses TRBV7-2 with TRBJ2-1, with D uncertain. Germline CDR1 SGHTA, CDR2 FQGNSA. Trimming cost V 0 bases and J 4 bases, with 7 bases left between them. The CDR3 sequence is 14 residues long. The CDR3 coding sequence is TGTGCCAGCAGCTTAGCGATTCAGTACAATGAGCAGTTCTTC. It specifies CASSLAIQYNEQFF.

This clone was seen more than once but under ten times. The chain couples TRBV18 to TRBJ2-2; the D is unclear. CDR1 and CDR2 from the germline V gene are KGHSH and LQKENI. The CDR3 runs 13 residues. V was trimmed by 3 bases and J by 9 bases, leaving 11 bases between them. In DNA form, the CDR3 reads TGTGCCAGCTCACCGGGCCCTCCAAGGGAGCTGTTTTTT. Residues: CASSPGPPRELFF. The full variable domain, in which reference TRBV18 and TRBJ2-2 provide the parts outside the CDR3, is NAGVMQNPRHLVRRRGQEARLRCSPMKGHSHVYWYRQLPEEGLKFMVYLQKENIIDESGMPKERFSAEFPKEGPSILRIQQVVRGDSAAYFCASSPGPPRELFFGEGSRLTVL.

CDR3 region: CASSDPRHGGSDYGYTF. The CDR3 DNA reads TGTGCCAGCAGTGATCCCCGCCATGGGGGGTCGGACTATGGCTACACCTTC. The J gene is TRBJ1-2, the V gene TRBV25-1; D might be TRBD1 (5 bases). The CDR3 consists of 17 residues. Trimming pared 3 bases from V and 3 bases from J, leaving 20 bases between. In germline, CDR1 is MGHDK, CDR2 SYGVNS.